Listed here are 9 T cell receptor beta chains from one sample, sequenced in a study of blood T cell repertoires in COVID-19. Measured with immunoSEQ multiplex PCR; TCRdb has only the in-frame clones, and not every one. The sample shows some 670,000 clones, approximately 90% of them seen only once. Specimen: peripheral blood. The receptors were sampled from a woman aged 18-29 years with acute or convalescent COVID-19.

The chain uses TRBV6-6 and TRBJ2-4; 11 nucleotides match TRBD1. The CDR3 is made up of 15 amino acids. V lost 3 bases to trimming and J lost 7 bases; unmatched junction nucleotides: 5. Germline V lookup: CDR1 MNHNY, CDR2 SVGAGI (reference sequence). DNA for the CDR3: TGTGCCAGCAGTTATTCCGGGACAGGGGGTAACATTCAGTACTTC. Translation gives CASSYSGTGGNIQYF.

This chain connects TRBV19 to TRBJ1-2, with D perhaps matching TRBD1 (5 bases). This CDR3 spans 13 amino acids. With 6 bases removed from V and 3 bases from J, the gap between germline ends came to 11 bases. Germline assignment: CDR1 LNHDA and CDR2 SQIVND (reference sequence). The CDR3 reads CASRTDPYYGYTF. The CDR3 region has the DNA TGTGCCAGTAGGACAGACCCTTACTATGGCTACACCTTC. The variable domain in full, completed from reference TRBV19 and TRBJ1-2, reads DGGITQSPKYLFRKEGQNVTLSCEQNLNHDAMYWYRQDPGQGLRLIYYSQIVNDFQKGDIAEGYSVSREKKESFPLTVTSAQKNPTAFYLCASRTDPYYGYTFGSGTRLTVV.

CDR3 loop: CASSHGGSDTQYF. The CDR3 bases are TGTGCCAGCAGTCATGGGGGGAGCGATACGCAGTATTTT. This sequence joins TRBV11-2 and TRBJ2-3, with a tentative D call TRBD2 (6 bases). The germline CDR1 and CDR2 sequences are SGHAT and FQNNGV. This CDR3 contains 13 residues. The V and J ends lost 6 bases and 6 bases respectively, with 13 bases between them.

The genes are TRBV27 and TRBJ1-2, with a tentative D call TRBD1 (5 bases). The CDR3 totals 17 residues. CDR1 and CDR2 (germline): MNHEY, SMNVEV (reference sequence). Trimming removed 5 bases from V and 6 bases from J, with 25 bases in between. CDR3 protein: CASSPLRGYGGWDGYTF. Written as DNA, the CDR3 is TGTGCCAGCAGTCCCCTAAGGGGCTATGGGGGGTGGGATGGCTACACCTTC.

This chain joins TRBV30 and TRBJ1-1, with 10 positions matching TRBD1. With 2 bases clipped from V and 5 bases from J, the junction kept 11 bases outside the gene matches. This CDR3 region has 16 residues. Per the germline V gene, CDR1 is GTSNPN and CDR2 is SVGIG (reference sequence). CDR3 amino acids: CAWSRLGQGIGTEAFF. The CDR3 DNA follows: TGTGCCTGGAGTCGCCTGGGACAGGGGATTGGGACTGAAGCTTTCTTT.

The chain employs TRBV6-5 and TRBJ2-3; weak D call: TRBD2 (6 bases). CDR3 length: 15 amino acids. Germline lookup yields CDR1 MNHEY and CDR2 SVGAGI. Deletions cut 6 bases from V and 4 bases from J, with 17 bases between. The CDR3 DNA reads TGTGCCAGCAGCCGCGGAGGGGTCAATTCAGATACGCAGTATTTT. Amino acid sequence: CASSRGGVNSDTQYF.

The chain employs TRBV18 and TRBJ2-5; D call uncertain. Germline V lookup: CDR1 KGHSH, CDR2 LQKENI. V lost 2 bases and J lost 2, with 3 bases in between. CDR3 length: 12 residues. The CDR3: CASSPEQETQYF. The DNA of the CDR3 is TGTGCCAGCTCACCAGAGCAAGAGACCCAGTACTTC.

V is TRBV19 and J is TRBJ1-3; D possibly corresponds to TRBD1 (5 bases). Germline-derived CDR1 and CDR2 are LNHDA and SQIVND (reference sequence). V was trimmed by 6 bases and J by 0 bases, leaving 12 bases between them. This CDR3 comprises 15 residues. The CDR3 coding sequence is TGTGCCAGTAGCTTTGACAGAGCCTCTGGAAACACCATATATTTT. Amino acid sequence: CASSFDRASGNTIYF.

This rearrangement joins TRBV4-2 to TRBJ2-1; TRBD2 agrees at 10 bases. CDR1 is LGHNA and CDR2 is YNFKEQ in the germline V gene. The CDR3 contains 16 residues. The V gene end was trimmed by 0 bases and the J gene end by 6 bases; junction bases not matched to a gene: 5. The CDR3 DNA is TGTGCCAGCAGCCAAGATGCCAGCGGGGGGGCCAATGAGCAGTTCTTC. It codes for CASSQDASGGANEQFF.